The entry below gives a single T cell receptor (beta chain) sequence along with its context. It lacks a known antigen. Per-nucleotide qualities are absent, and no much larger clonotype sits a single base away. Reading the germline V gene (reference sequence) gives CDR1 LNHNV and CDR2 YYDKDF. Trimming costs V 0 bases and J 4 bases, and their ends lie 11 bases apart. From the cysteine through the phenylalanine, the CDR3 covers 15 amino acids. Only the CDR3 DNA is retained, 45 bases long and in frame from the first base. The data stem from a study of blood T cells in healthy people across ages (dated by TCRdb to the mid-2010s). Looking at the study overall: Template switching captured roughly one uniquely barcoded TCR beta cDNA molecule per two T cells in model experiments. Four age groups were formed from the donors: young (average 16 years), middle-aged (approximately 39), aged (roughly 56) and long-lived (more than 75). Using deep sequencing normalized with unique cDNA molecular identifiers, the study measured how TCR beta repertoire diversity changes with age. For two donors (one aged 18 to 29 and one aged 80 or older), the study analyzed two additional independent replicas of 1 million unique cDNA reads from the same blood draw. To avoid experimental bias, donors of different ages were distributed randomly across sequencing lanes. Findings and caveats that apply to the study as a whole: A strong correlation was found between observed TCR beta diversity and the percentage of naive T cells measured by flow cytometry. As age increased, observed TCR beta diversity per million T cells dropped in a roughly linear way, and a significant reduction was already evident by age around 41. Because profiling used bulk unsorted PBMCs, naive and antigen-experienced compartments could not be compared conclusively. The CMV infection status of donors was not known, potentially confounding age-related changes in expanded clonotypes. Estimates of total diversity based on one million sequenced T cells were regarded as lower bounds and as underestimates. The long-lived group showed more naive CD4+ T cells, fewer expanded clones and increased TCR diversity than the aged group, suggesting age selection.

Libraries came from 5' RACE. Sequencing relied on an Illumina HiSeq 2500. A second PCR of roughly 7 to 12 cycles was run with a J-beta primer mix and a sample-barcoded 5' primer. Each TCR beta cDNA molecule received a unique molecular identifier from a template-switch 5' adaptor carrying 12 random nucleotides. At least 2.5 million CDR3-containing paired-end reads were obtained from each sample. All of the RNA was converted into first-strand cDNA using the Mint cDNA synthesis kit, with a TRBC-specific oligonucleotide serving as the primer. Following uracil-DNA glycosylase treatment, a first 18-cycle PCR with universal primers M1SS and BC2_uni_R was performed on all cDNA. In the authors' own workflow: Normalization of each sample was performed by random selection of 1 million high-quality reads, each carrying a distinct molecular identifier. Reads with shared molecular identifiers were discarded instead of being binned into consensus sequences. MiTCR, run with a Q25 quality threshold and the strictest error-elimination algorithm, handled CDR3 identification, clonotype clustering and error correction. A nonparametric unseen species model with Euler transformation was used to estimate a lower bound on total TCR beta diversity. TCRdb took the public reads, trimmed them with fastp at Q25, ran MiXCR for clone calling and kept in-frame beta chains. When rows share a CDR3 protein, they turn into one entry using the most common DNA and genes. For this entry, the V and J calls and clone size follow TCRdb and not the study's own pipeline. For this sample the table gives just under 750,000 distinct CDR3 sequences, of which 22% were detected only once. The top ten clones comprise under 25% of the sample.

Donors were approximately 42 systemically healthy Caucasian individuals from Russia aged 6 to 90 years. Roughly 10 milliliters of peripheral blood were collected from each donor into EDTA-treated Vacutainer tubes. Ficoll-Paque density-gradient centrifugation was used to isolate PBMCs, with at least 6 million obtained per sample. Trizol reagent was used to extract total RNA from PBMCs, with at least 5.5 micrograms per sample. For every donor, flow cytometry on a PBMC aliquot measured the percentage of naive CD45RAhigh/CD27high T cells. This TCR derives from a man between 65 and 79 years old in good health. Sequencing input: blood. The rearrangement joined TRBV15 to TRBJ2-3; TRBD2 is possibly the D segment (5 matching bases). CDR3 sequence: CATSRDKAVADTQYF. The nucleotide sequence is TGTGCCACCAGCAGAGATAAAGCGGTGGCAGATACGCAGTATTTT. Reference TRBV15 and TRBJ2-3 genes cover what lies past the CDR3, so the full variable domain is DAMVIQNPRYQVTQFGKPVTLSCSQTLNHNVMYWYQQKSSQAPKLLFHYYDKDFNNEADTPDNFQSRRPNTSFCFLDIRSPGLGDTAMYLCATSRDKAVADTQYFGPGTRLTVL.